One sample yielded the 17 T cell receptor beta chains listed below, sequenced in a study of blood T cell repertoires in COVID-19. Sequenced by immunoSEQ multiplex PCR; TCRdb stores in-frame clones only, minus some. The sample contains 360,000 or so clones, around 90% of which appear only once. The material sequenced was peripheral blood. These receptors all stem from a woman in her sixties or seventies with COVID-19, enrolled during active disease.

The chain is built from TRBV24-1 and TRBJ2-1; 7 bases fit TRBD2. J was trimmed by 6 bases and V by 2 bases; bases with no gene match: 6. CDR1 KGHDR and CDR2 SFDVKD come from the germline V gene. The CDR3 runs to 15 residues. The CDR3 DNA reads TGTGCCACCAGTGATTCAGCGGGACTAACCAATGAGCAGTTCTTC. This encodes CATSDSAGLTNEQFF.

Here the CDR3 reads CASSKNRSPSGNTIYF. The CDR3 DNA sequence: TGTGCCAGTAGTAAAAACAGGTCACCCTCTGGAAACACCATATATTTT. The chain carries TRBV19 and TRBJ1-3; weak D call: TRBD1 (5 bases). The ends were cut back, 4 bases at V and 0 bases at J, with 13 bases in the middle. The V gene's germline CDR1 is LNHDA and CDR2 SQIVND (reference sequence). The CDR3 covers 16 residues.

This sequence joins TRBV9 and TRBJ1-6, with a tentative D call TRBD1 (5 bases). Germline-derived CDR1 and CDR2 are SGDLS and YYNGEE. The CDR3 length is 15 residues. The germline V and J ends were trimmed by 4 bases and 10 bases, with 18 bases remaining between them. CDR3 bases: TGTGCCAGCAGCCCTAGCGGGCAGGGTTCCTCACCCCTCCACTTT. It encodes CASSPSGQGSSPLHF.

The chain links TRBV20-1 to TRBJ2-1, with a possible D match to TRBD2 (7 bases). Germline V gives CDR1 DFQATT, CDR2 SNEGSKA (reference sequence). CDR3 size: 15 residues. The ends were cut back, 3 bases at V and 0 bases at J, with 12 bases in the middle. The CDR3 sequence is CSASSGGRSYNEQFF. In DNA form, the CDR3 reads TGCAGTGCTAGTTCGGGGGGCCGCTCCTACAATGAGCAGTTCTTC.

The chain is built from TRBV9 and TRBJ2-3, with D maybe TRBD1 (6 bases). CDR1 is SGDLS and CDR2 is YYNGEE in the germline V gene. This CDR3 has 16 residues. Trimming took 1 base from V and 4 from J, leaving 16 bases between them. The CDR3 protein is CASSVSYDRIADTQYF. The CDR3 coding sequence is TGTGCCAGCAGCGTATCCTACGACAGGATCGCAGATACGCAGTATTTT. The whole variable domain, remainder taken from reference TRBV9 and TRBJ2-3, is DSGVTQTPKHLITATGQRVTLRCSPRSGDLSVYWYQQSLDQGLQFLIQYYNGEERAKGNILERFSAQQFPDLHSELNLSSLELGDSALYFCASSVSYDRIADTQYFGPGTRLTVL.

The chain combines TRBV30 with TRBJ1-5; D remains unclear. Germline CDR1 GTSNPN, CDR2 SVGIG (reference sequence). Deletions cut 5 bases from V and 2 bases from J, with 10 bases between. The CDR3 sequence is 13 residues long. In nucleotides, the CDR3 is TGTGCCTGGGCAACGCAGGGCAATCAGCCCCAGCATTTT. It translates to CAWATQGNQPQHF.

The J gene is TRBJ1-2, the V gene TRBV15, with D uncertain. This CDR3 region has 12 residues. Germline lookup yields CDR1 LNHNV and CDR2 YYDKDF (reference sequence). Trimming took off 4 bases at V and 7 bases at J, with 10 bases between the two ends. CDR3 DNA sequence: TGTGCCACCAGCATAACGGTTGGTGGCTACACCTTC. It yields the protein CATSITVGGYTF.

A single count supports this clone. This chain connects TRBV7-9 to TRBJ2-5; TRBD1 matches 8 bases. Germline values: CDR1 SEHNR, CDR2 FQNEAQ (reference sequence). CDR3 size: 14 residues. J lost 4 bases, V lost 6 bases, and 7 bases had no gene match. The CDR3 here is CASSFDRGRETQYF. The CDR3, as DNA: TGTGCCAGCAGTTTCGACAGGGGTAGAGAGACCCAGTACTTC.

V gene TRBV28 combines with J gene TRBJ1-1, with D unclear. Deletions cut 5 bases from V and 2 bases from J, with 9 bases between. This CDR3 is 13 amino acids long. Per the germline V gene, CDR1 is MDHEN and CDR2 is SYDVKM. The CDR3 is CASSTISNTEAFF. The CDR3 bases are TGTGCCAGCAGTACGATTAGCAACACTGAAGCTTTCTTT.

Notes on this clone: The sample contains more than one DNA sequence encoding this CDR3. The chain couples TRBV12-3 or TRBV12-4 to TRBJ1-6; perhaps TRBD1 as D (5 bases). The V gene lost 2 bases and the J gene lost 10 bases, with 9 bases spanning the gap. CDR3 size: 13 residues. The DNA for the CDR3 is TGTGCCAGCAGTTTACAGGGAGGATCACCCCTCCACTTT. It translates to CASSLQGGSPLHF.

The chain has TRBV7-2 and TRBJ2-3, with TRBD2 matching over 11 bases. J gave up 0 bases and V 3 bases, and 2 bases lay outside the gene matches. The CDR3 sequence is 16 residues long. Germline V gene data show CDR1 as SGHTA and CDR2 as FQGNSA. This chain's CDR3 is CASSLLAGGSTDTQYF. The CDR3 DNA follows: TGTGCCAGCAGCTTGCTAGCGGGGGGAAGCACAGATACGCAGTATTTT.

The chain links TRBV25-1 to TRBJ1-1, with 7 bases aligning to TRBD1. The CDR3 is 13 residues long. Germline CDR1 MGHDK, CDR2 SYGVNS. V gave up 4 bases and J gave up 5 bases; unmatched junction bases: 4. The CDR3 protein is CASSGQGWTEAFF. CDR3 nucleotides: TGTGCCAGCAGTGGACAGGGTTGGACTGAAGCTTTCTTT. Complete variable domain (other parts from reference TRBV25-1 and TRBJ1-1): EADIYQTPRYLVIGTGKKITLECSQTMGHDKMYWYQQDPGMELHLIHYSYGVNSTEKGDLSSESTVSRIRTEHFPLTLESARPSHTSQYLCASSGQGWTEAFFGQGTRLTVV.

CDR3 residues: CASSPRTGLGYTF. The CDR3 nucleotides are TGCGCCAGCAGCCCCCGGACAGGGCTGGGCTACACCTTC. This sequence joins TRBV5-1 and TRBJ1-2; 8 nucleotides align to TRBD1. The germline V gene encodes CDR1 SGHRS and CDR2 YFSETQ. The V and J ends lost 4 bases and 8 bases, in that order; junction bases with no gene match: 7. This CDR3 region has 13 residues.

The rearrangement uses TRBV3-1 (or the pseudogene TRBV3-2) and TRBJ2-1, with D perhaps TRBD2 (5 bases). From germline, CDR1 is LGHDT and CDR2 YNNKEL (reference sequence). Trimming pared 2 bases from V and 5 bases from J, leaving 22 bases between. CDR3 length: 18 amino acids. CDR3 in DNA: TGTGCCAGCAGCCAAAAACCCTCGGGATCAGCTATAAACAATGAGCAGTTCTTC. Protein: CASSQKPSGSAINNEQFF.

This chain links TRBV29-1 with TRBJ1-2; TRBD1 might be the D (5 bases). The CDR3 has 13 residues. Germline V lookup: CDR1 SQVTM, CDR2 ANQGSEA. V gave up 7 bases and J gave up 0 bases, with 12 bases separating them. CDR3 in amino acids: CSARGGTNYGYTF. The CDR3 DNA sequence: TGCAGCGCTCGGGGGGGAACTAACTATGGCTACACCTTC.

Concerning this clone itself: This CDR3 is also generated by other DNA sequences in the sample. The chain uses TRBV3-1 (or the pseudogene TRBV3-2) and TRBJ1-1; D remains ambiguous. Germline values: CDR1 LGHDT, CDR2 YNNKEL (reference sequence). The CDR3 loop spans 12 amino acids. Trimming pared 1 base from V and 3 bases from J, leaving 3 bases between. CDR3 nucleotides: TGTGCCAGCAGCCAAGCCGACACTGAAGCTTTCTTT. It encodes CASSQADTEAFF.

This clone was detected only once. This chain links TRBV20-1 with TRBJ2-3; 9 nucleotides agree with TRBD2. The CDR3 sequence is 16 residues long. Germline loops: CDR1 DFQATT, CDR2 SNEGSKA (reference sequence). Losses at the gene ends were 3 bases for V and 1 base for J; bases not matched to a gene: 8. CDR3 DNA: TGCAGTGCTAGTCCTTTGGAGCGGGGGGGCACAGATACGCAGTATTTT. Its translation: CSASPLERGGTDTQYF.